This record covers a single T cell receptor beta chain. V was clipped by 4 bases and J by 8 bases, with 6 bases between them. The CDR3 extends over 11 amino acids. Germline V gene lookup returns CDR1 SNHLY and CDR2 FYNNEI. The source of the sample is a study of cytomegalovirus exposure and HLA in healthy donors. It was with 60 Vbeta and 13 Jbeta primers that the PCR ran. TCRdb's copy holds only in-frame clones and misses some; the assay was immunoSEQ multiplex PCR. The table shows about 120,000 clones, with approximately 80% occurring only once. The sequencing sample was made of PBMCs. This receptor was obtained from a man in his forties or fifties in good health and CMV-seropositive. The rearrangement links TRBV2 to TRBJ1-5, with D uncertain. CDR3 in DNA: TGTGCCAGCAGTGGAGGAAAGCCCCAGCATTTT. Translating gives CASSGGKPQHF. Using reference TRBV2 and TRBJ1-5 for the parts outside the CDR3, the full variable domain is EPEVTQTPSHQVTQMGQEVILRCVPISNHLYFYWYRQILGQKVEFLVSFYNNEISEKSEIFDDQFSVERPDGSNFTLKIRSTKLEDSAMYFCASSGGKPQHFGDGTRLSIL.